One and the same sample provided the 21 T cell receptor beta chains below, sequenced in a study of blood T cell repertoires in COVID-19 (dated by TCRdb to 2020 to 2022). Libraries were constructed by the immunoSEQ multiplex PCR assay. TCRdb provides this immuneACCESS table in a form limited to in-frame rearrangements. Some clones are lacking; in checked studies, under half of them reflect an unresolved V gene, and why the rest are absent is not known. Across this sample there are about 250,000 clones, with 88% seen only once. 0.99% of the sample goes to the ten largest clones. Sequencing was performed on peripheral blood. The source is a woman aged 40 to 49 who had recovered from COVID-19.

This chain joins TRBV6-6 and TRBJ1-2; D is perhaps TRBD1 (6 bases). Germline-derived CDR1 and CDR2 are MNHNY and SVGAGI (reference sequence). V was pared by 4 bases and J by 4 bases, with 19 bases between. The CDR3 is made up of 16 amino acids. CDR3 nucleotide sequence: TGTGCCAGCAGTTCCGTGGGGTCAGGGGTGATCTATGGCTACACCTTC. This sequence encodes CASSSVGSGVIYGYTF.

This clone was picked up one time. This chain joins TRBV7-2 and TRBJ2-5; 8 bases line up with TRBD1. This CDR3 has 11 amino acids. Germline trimming cut 2 bases from V and 11 bases from J; bases unmatched to any gene: 1. Per germline, CDR1 SGHTA and CDR2 FQGNSA. Here the CDR3 DNA reads TGTGCCAGCAGCTTACGGACAGGGCAGTACTTC. Its protein product is CASSLRTGQYF.

The genes are TRBV30 and TRBJ1-1, with D tentatively TRBD1 (6 bases). The CDR3 spans 13 residues. Germline-derived CDR1 and CDR2 are GTSNPN and SVGIG (reference sequence). V was cut by 4 bases and J by 8 bases, with 17 bases left in between. The DNA of the CDR3 is TGTGCCTGGACCGACAGGTTGTTATCGGAAGCTTTCTTT. Translating gives CAWTDRLLSEAFF.

In its sample, this clone was seen a few times. The V and J genes are TRBV19 and TRBJ2-3; possibly TRBD2 for D (5 bases). The CDR3 runs to 13 residues. Germline values: CDR1 LNHDA, CDR2 SQIVND (reference sequence). Trimming took off 5 bases at V and 2 bases at J, with 8 bases between the two ends. This CDR3 reads CASSPGNTDTQYF. CDR3 DNA: TGTGCCAGTAGTCCCGGGAACACAGATACGCAGTATTTT.

In this sample, this clone turned up once. The gene calls are TRBV10-2 and TRBJ2-1; 7 bases fit TRBD2. The trim removed 6 bases at V and 6 bases at J, leaving 11 bases unmatched. The CDR3 contains 15 residues. Per germline, CDR1 WSHSY and CDR2 SAAADI. The CDR3 nucleotides read TGCGCCAGCAGCCCCACCGCGGGAGCCCCCAATGAGCAGTTCTTC. Amino acids: CASSPTAGAPNEQFF.

The chain has TRBV27 and TRBJ1-1; a weak D match, TRBD1 (6 bases). The CDR3 loop spans 14 amino acids. Trimming left V 6 bases short and J 4 bases short, with 15 bases between. Germline CDR1 reads MNHEY; CDR2 reads SMNVEV (reference sequence). The CDR3 spells CASSTGKWGTEAFF. CDR3 DNA sequence: TGTGCCAGCAGCACAGGGAAGTGGGGCACTGAAGCTTTCTTT.

The chain combines TRBV7-3 with TRBJ2-5; the D gene is possibly TRBD2 (6 bases). CDR1 and CDR2 from the germline V gene are SGHTA and FQGTGA. V was trimmed by 1 base and J by 5 bases, leaving 14 bases between them. CDR3 length equals 15 residues. The CDR3 reads CASSLKTGARETQYF. The CDR3 coding sequence is TGTGCCAGCAGCTTAAAAACGGGAGCCAGGGAGACCCAGTACTTC.

The chain joins TRBV30 to TRBJ1-2; TRBD1 might be the D (5 bases). Germline CDR1 is GTSNPN and CDR2 is SVGIG (reference sequence). The ends were cut back, 2 bases at V and 7 bases at J, with 8 bases in the middle. The CDR3 totals 11 residues. This CDR3 is CAWSSGVGYTF. DNA of the CDR3: TGTGCCTGGAGTTCGGGGGTTGGCTACACCTTC.

The chain joins TRBV2 to TRBJ1-2; 8 bases align to TRBD1. Germline CDR1 is SNHLY and CDR2 is FYNNEI. The CDR3 totals 16 residues. After removal of 3 bases from V and 5 bases from J, the junction contained 11 bases not matched to a gene. The CDR3 loop is CASSDPGQGRGYGYTF. The DNA for the CDR3 is TGTGCCAGCAGTGACCCTGGACAGGGACGGGGGTATGGCTACACCTTC.

The chain carries TRBV5-1 and TRBJ2-7; 12 nucleotides match TRBD1. This CDR3 is built from 15 residues. The V gene end was trimmed by 4 bases and the J gene end by 4 bases; junction bases not matched to a gene: 6. Germline-derived CDR1 and CDR2 are SGHRS and YFSETQ. CDR3 region: CASSPGTGGAYEQYV. The CDR3 DNA is TGCGCCAGCAGCCCCGGGACAGGGGGCGCGTACGAGCAGTACGTC.

This clone was seen just once. CDR3 DNA: TGTGCCTGGAGTGTGGGCCTGGGAGGGGAAAAACTGTTTTTT. It encodes CAWSVGLGGEKLFF. The rearrangement uses TRBV30 and TRBJ1-4; D remains unclear. Germline V gene lookup returns CDR1 GTSNPN and CDR2 SVGIG (reference sequence). CDR3 size: 14 residues. V was shortened by 0 bases and J by 8 bases, with 13 bases between the two germline ends.

The chain joins TRBV7-2 to TRBJ2-5, with 7 bases that match TRBD2. The CDR3 extends over 14 amino acids. Germline CDR1 reads SGHTA; CDR2 reads FQGNSA. J lost 9 bases, V lost 3 bases, and 10 bases had no gene match. CDR3 DNA sequence: TGTGCCAGCAGCTTTGGGGACTACCCCGGCTCCCAGTACTTC. As protein: CASSFGDYPGSQYF.

This chain links TRBV5-1 with TRBJ2-5, with TRBD1 matching over 7 bases. CDR3 length: 14 residues. Germline assignment: CDR1 SGHRS and CDR2 YFSETQ. Trimming removed 4 bases from V and 4 bases from J; junction bases left unmatched: 7. The CDR3 DNA is TGCGCCAGCAGCCCACAGGGGCCGGGAGAGACCCAGTACTTC. Translation: CASSPQGPGETQYF.

The rearrangement links TRBV18 to TRBJ2-7; TRBD1 agrees at 8 bases. CDR3 size: 14 residues. J was trimmed by 1 base and V by 3 bases; bases with no gene match: 2. Germline V gene sequence: CDR1 KGHSH, CDR2 LQKENI. In DNA form, the CDR3 reads TGTGCCAGCTCACCGCGGACAGGGTCCTACGAGCAGTACTTC. Amino acids: CASSPRTGSYEQYF.

The chain is built from TRBV19 and TRBJ1-4; no reliable D call. This CDR3 spans 14 amino acids. Germline values: CDR1 LNHDA, CDR2 SQIVND (reference sequence). Trimming removed 4 bases from V and 8 bases from J, with 14 bases in between. DNA for the CDR3: TGTGCCAGTAGTACCCCGGGAGGCGGCGAAAAACTGTTTTTT. This codes for CASSTPGGGEKLFF.

The chain links TRBV12-3 or TRBV12-4 to TRBJ2-7; D not certain. V dropped 3 bases and J dropped 2 bases, with 8 bases sitting between them. The CDR3 is made up of 13 amino acids. This CDR3 is CASSFGPAYEQYF. CDR3 nucleotide sequence: TGTGCCAGCAGTTTTGGGCCAGCCTACGAGCAGTACTTC.

The V gene is TRBV9, the J gene TRBJ2-7; 10 bases fit TRBD2. This CDR3 comprises 18 residues. Germline V gives CDR1 SGDLS, CDR2 YYNGEE. The trim removed 0 bases at V and 3 bases at J, leaving 12 bases unmatched. CDR3 DNA sequence: TGTGCCAGCAGCGTAGGAGGGGCTCTAGCGGGAGCCGACTACGAGCAGTACTTC. Amino acids: CASSVGGALAGADYEQYF. The entire variable domain, with the rest obtained from reference TRBV9 and TRBJ2-7, is as follows: DSGVTQTPKHLITATGQRVTLRCSPRSGDLSVYWYQQSLDQGLQFLIQYYNGEERAKGNILERFSAQQFPDLHSELNLSSLELGDSALYFCASSVGGALAGADYEQYFGPGTRLTVT.

CDR3 nucleotides: TGTGCCAGCAGCTTCAGATCAGACACCGGGGAGCTGTTTTTT. It is translated as CASSFRSDTGELFF. The chain recombines TRBV7-2 with TRBJ2-2; no clear D gene. V was trimmed by 3 bases and J by 3 bases, leaving 8 bases between them. CDR3 size: 14 residues. In germline, CDR1 is SGHTA, CDR2 FQGNSA.

Only one count was recorded for this clone. This chain links TRBV18 with TRBJ1-6, with D possibly TRBD1 on 5 matching bases. CDR3 size: 15 residues. V lost 3 bases and J lost 9, with 15 bases in between. Germline V gives CDR1 KGHSH, CDR2 LQKENI. The DNA of the CDR3 is TGTGCCAGCTCACCCCAGGGCCTCCCAGGTTCACCCCTCCACTTT. Protein sequence: CASSPQGLPGSPLHF.

The chain is built from TRBV11-2 and TRBJ1-1; D gene unclear. The CDR3 is 10 amino acids. Trimming took off 4 bases at V and 8 bases at J, with 5 bases between the two ends. Germline loops: CDR1 SGHAT, CDR2 FQNNGV. The CDR3, as DNA: TGTGCCAGCAGCTCCGGGGAAGCTTTCTTT. As protein: CASSSGEAFF.

V gene TRBV30 combines with J gene TRBJ2-3; D ambiguous. The V gene's germline CDR1 is GTSNPN and CDR2 SVGIG (reference sequence). The CDR3 spans 11 residues. V was shortened by 3 bases and J by 8 bases, with 9 bases between the two germline ends. The CDR3 is CAWRVGGTQYF. Written as DNA, the CDR3 is TGTGCCTGGAGGGTTGGCGGTACGCAGTATTTT.